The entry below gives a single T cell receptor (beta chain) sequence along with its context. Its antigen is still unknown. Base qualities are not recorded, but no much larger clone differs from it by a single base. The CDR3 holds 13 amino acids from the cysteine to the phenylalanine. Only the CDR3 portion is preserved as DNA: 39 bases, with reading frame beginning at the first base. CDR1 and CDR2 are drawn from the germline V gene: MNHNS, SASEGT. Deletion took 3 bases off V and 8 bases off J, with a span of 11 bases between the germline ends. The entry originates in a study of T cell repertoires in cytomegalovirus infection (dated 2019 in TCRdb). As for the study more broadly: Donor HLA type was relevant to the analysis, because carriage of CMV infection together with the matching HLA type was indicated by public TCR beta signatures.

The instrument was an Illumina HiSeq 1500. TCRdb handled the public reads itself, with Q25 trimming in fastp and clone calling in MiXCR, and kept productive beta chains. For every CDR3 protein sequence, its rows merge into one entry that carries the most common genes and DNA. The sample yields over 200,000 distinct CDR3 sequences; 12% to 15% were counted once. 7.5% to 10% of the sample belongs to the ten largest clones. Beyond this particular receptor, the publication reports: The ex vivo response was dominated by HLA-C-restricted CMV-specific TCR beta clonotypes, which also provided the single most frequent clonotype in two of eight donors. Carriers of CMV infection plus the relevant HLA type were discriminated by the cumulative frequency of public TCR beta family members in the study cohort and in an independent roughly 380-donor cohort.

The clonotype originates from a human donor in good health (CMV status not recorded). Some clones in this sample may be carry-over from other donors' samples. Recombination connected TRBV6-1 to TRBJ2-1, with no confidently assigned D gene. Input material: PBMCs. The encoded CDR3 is CASSDVGLDEQFF. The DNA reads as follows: TGTGCCAGCAGTGATGTGGGGTTGGATGAGCAGTTCTTC.